The entry that follows covers one T cell receptor (beta chain) sequence. Assay: immunoSEQ multiplex PCR; the TCRdb copy retains only in-frame clones and omits some. The table includes tens of thousands of clones, around 90% detected once. The data were obtained in a study of T cell changes during pregnancy in multiple sclerosis. Trimming took 7 bases from V and 2 from J, leaving 12 bases between them. This CDR3 contains 13 residues. The germline V gene encodes CDR1 MNHEY and CDR2 SVGAGI. The chain employs TRBV6-5 and TRBJ2-7; D is possibly TRBD1 (6 bases). The source material was CD4+ T cells from peripheral blood mononuclear cells, sampled after pregnancy. This receptor was identified in a female donor in good health, enrolled as a control in a pregnancy study. CDR3 coding DNA: TGTGCCAGCACTAAGACAGGAGCCTACGAGCAGTACTTC. Protein sequence: CASTKTGAYEQYF.